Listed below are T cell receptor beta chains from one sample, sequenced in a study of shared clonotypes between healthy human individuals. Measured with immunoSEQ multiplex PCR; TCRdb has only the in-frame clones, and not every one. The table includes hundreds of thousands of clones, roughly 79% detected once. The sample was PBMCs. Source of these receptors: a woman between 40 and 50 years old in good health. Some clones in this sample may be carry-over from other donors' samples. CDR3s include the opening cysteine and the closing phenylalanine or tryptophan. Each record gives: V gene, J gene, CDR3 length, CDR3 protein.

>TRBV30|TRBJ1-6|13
CAWKGGVNSPLHF
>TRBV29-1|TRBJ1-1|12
CSVENPTAEAFF
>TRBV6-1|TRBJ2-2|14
CASTRGRNTGELFF
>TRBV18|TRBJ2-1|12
CASSPLTNEQFF
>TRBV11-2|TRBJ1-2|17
CASSSIRSDRGFYGYTF
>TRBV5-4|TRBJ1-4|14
CASSPGNANEKLFF
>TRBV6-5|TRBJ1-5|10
CSTGFQPQHF
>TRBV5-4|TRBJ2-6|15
CASSRGESGANVLTF
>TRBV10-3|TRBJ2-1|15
CAISGTSGTGNEQFF
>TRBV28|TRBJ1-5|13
CATQVGPDQPQHF
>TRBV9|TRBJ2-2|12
CASSVSTGELFF
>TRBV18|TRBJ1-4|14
CASSPRAVGEKLFF
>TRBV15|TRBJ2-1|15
CATSSRTGVYNEQFF
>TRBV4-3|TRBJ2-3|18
CASSPYLGLAGGADTQYF
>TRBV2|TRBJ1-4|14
CASNQGASNEKLFF
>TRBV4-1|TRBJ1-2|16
CASSQPRTGGRRGYTF
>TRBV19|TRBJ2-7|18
CASSISVGLAGIPYEQYF
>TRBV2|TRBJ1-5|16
CASSELASGLNQPQHF
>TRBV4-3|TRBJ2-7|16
CASSQVSTSPSYEQYF
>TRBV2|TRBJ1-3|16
CASRGPGQAPGNTIYF
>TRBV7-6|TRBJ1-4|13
CASRDRANEKLFF
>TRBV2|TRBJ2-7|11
CATYREYEQYF
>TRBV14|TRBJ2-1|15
CASSQGTGRVDEQFF
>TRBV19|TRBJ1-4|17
CASSVLPGAAGSEKLFF
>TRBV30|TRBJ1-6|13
CACRTDYNSPLHF
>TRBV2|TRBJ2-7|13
CASRLPQPYEQYF
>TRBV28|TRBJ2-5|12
CASSLADETQYF
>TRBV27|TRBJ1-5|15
CASSSWGLGNQPQHF
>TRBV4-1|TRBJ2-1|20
CASSQALRGAGTSEIGEQFF
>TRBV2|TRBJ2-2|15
CASRPRTGTTGELFF
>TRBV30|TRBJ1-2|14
CAHRGPGMGNGYTF
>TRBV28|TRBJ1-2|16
CASSLNKRSGDYGYTF
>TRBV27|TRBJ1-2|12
CASSTGGRGYTF
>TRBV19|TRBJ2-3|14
CASREGGGTDTQYF
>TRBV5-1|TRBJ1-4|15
CASSPPGGRVEKLFF
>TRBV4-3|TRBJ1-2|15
CASSQEGSGYYGYTF
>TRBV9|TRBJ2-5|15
CASSVGGTGPETQYF
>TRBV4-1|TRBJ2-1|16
CASSSPKRQPLNEQFF
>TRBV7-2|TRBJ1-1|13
CASSLRSLTEAFF
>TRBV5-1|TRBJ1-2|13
CASSPHRGDGYTF
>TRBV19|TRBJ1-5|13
CASRTGLNQPQHF
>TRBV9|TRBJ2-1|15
CASSVAGGPSNEQFF
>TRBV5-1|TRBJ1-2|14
CASSLAPGNYGYTF
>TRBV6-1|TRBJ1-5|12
CASSDWDQPQHF
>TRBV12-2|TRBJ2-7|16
CASRLAGHYLSYEQYF
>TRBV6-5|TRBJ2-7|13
CASSYAGAYEQYF
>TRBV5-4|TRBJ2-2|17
CASSLGQGSANTGELFF
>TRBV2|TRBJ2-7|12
CASGQGAYEQYF
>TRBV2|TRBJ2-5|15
CASARQAVFQETQYF
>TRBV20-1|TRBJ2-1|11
CSARGPTEQFF